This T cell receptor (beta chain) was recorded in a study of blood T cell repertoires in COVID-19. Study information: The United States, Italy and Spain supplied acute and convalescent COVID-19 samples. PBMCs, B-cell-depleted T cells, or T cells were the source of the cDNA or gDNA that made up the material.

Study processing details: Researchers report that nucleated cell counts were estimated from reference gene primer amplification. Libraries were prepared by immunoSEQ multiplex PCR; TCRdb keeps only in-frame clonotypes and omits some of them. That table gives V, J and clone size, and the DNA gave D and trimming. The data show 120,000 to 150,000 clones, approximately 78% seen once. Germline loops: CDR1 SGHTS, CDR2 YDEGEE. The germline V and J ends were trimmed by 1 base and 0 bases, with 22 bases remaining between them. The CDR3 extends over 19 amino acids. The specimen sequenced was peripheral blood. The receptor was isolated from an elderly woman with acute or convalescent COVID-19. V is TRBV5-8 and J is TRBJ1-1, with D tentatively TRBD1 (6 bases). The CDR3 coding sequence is TGTGCCAGCAGCTTGTTGATGGCAGGGGATTATGCCATGAACACTGAAGCTTTCTTT. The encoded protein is CASSLLMAGDYAMNTEAFF.